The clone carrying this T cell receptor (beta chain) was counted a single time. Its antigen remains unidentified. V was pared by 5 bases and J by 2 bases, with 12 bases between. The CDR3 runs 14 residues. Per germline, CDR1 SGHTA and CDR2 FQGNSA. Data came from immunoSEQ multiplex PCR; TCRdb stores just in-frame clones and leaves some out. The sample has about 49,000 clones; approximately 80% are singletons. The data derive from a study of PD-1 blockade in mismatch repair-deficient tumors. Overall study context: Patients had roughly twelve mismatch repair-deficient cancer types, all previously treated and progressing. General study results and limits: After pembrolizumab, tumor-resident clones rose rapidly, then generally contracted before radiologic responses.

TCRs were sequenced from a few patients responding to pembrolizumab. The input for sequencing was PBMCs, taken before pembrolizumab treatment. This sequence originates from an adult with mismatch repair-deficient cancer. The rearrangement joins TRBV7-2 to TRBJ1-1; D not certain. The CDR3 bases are TGTGCCAGCAGCGCAGTCCAGACAAACACTGAAGCTTTCTTT. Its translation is CASSAVQTNTEAFF.